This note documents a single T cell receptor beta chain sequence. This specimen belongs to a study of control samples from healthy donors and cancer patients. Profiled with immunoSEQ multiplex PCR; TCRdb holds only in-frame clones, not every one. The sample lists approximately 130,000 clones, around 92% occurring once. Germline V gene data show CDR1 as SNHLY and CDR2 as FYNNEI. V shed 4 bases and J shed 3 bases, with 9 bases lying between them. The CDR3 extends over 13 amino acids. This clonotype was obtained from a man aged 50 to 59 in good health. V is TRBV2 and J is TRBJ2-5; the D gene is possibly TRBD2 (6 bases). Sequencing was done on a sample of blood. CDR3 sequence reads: CASSGGGEETQYF. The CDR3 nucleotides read TGTGCCAGCAGTGGAGGCGGGGAAGAGACCCAGTACTTC.